A single sample gave rise to the 3 T cell receptor beta chains below, sequenced in a study of read filtering for tumor transcriptome and immune sequencing. This library used approximately 390 ng RNA and molecular barcoded adaptors spanning alpha/delta and beta/gamma chains. One entry per CDR3 protein results from TCRdb running MiXCR on the reads. The data show around 130,000 distinct CDR3 sequences, with approximately 13% seen just once and just under 8.5% held by the top ten. The source material was a population of CD138-negative cells sorted from bone marrow. These receptors were obtained from a donor at least 40 years old with multiple myeloma.

Turning to this clonotype: This sequence may be a read error, since a much larger clone differs from it by one base. The rearrangement links TRBV27 to TRBJ2-7; unclear D gene. The CDR3 contains 14 residues. The V gene's germline CDR1 is MNHEY and CDR2 SMNVEV (reference sequence). CDR3 in amino acids: CASSFLGQNYERYF. As DNA, the CDR3 is TGTGCCAGCAGTTTCCTCGGGCAGAACTACGAGCGGTACTTC.

This clonotype was seen at least ten times. The rearrangement joins TRBV6-2 or TRBV6-3 to TRBJ2-1; D gene unclear. The CDR3 sequence is 11 residues long. V dropped 7 bases and J dropped 7 bases, with 8 bases sitting between them. Germline CDR1 and CDR2: MNHEY and SVGEGT. As DNA, the CDR3 is TGTGCCAGCACCTTACGGAATGAGCAGTTCTTC. Translation: CASTLRNEQFF.

Regarding this clonotype: Possible read error: a much larger clone is one base away. The CDR3 sequence is CASSTGLSNIGELFF. Here the CDR3 DNA reads TGTGCCAGTAGTACGGGACTTTCGAACATCGGGGAGCTGTTTTTT. V and J are TRBV19 and TRBJ2-2; a weak D match, TRBD2 (6 bases). Germline V gene lookup returns CDR1 LNHDA and CDR2 SQIVND (reference sequence). This CDR3 region has 15 residues.